The 30 T cell receptor beta chains listed next were all sequenced from one sample in a study of long-term antiretroviral therapy in people with HIV (dated by TCRdb to 2022 to 2024). Sequencing of the TRB variable region was done with the immunoSEQ hsTCRB v3.0 assay at survey level resolution. TCRdb provides this immuneACCESS table in a form limited to in-frame rearrangements. Some clones are lacking; in checked studies, under half of them reflect an unresolved V gene, and why the rest are absent is not known. The sample data list around 17,000 clones, and approximately 95% of these were observed just once. Jointly, the top ten make up about 1.4% of the sample. The material sequenced was unsorted PBMCs, taken around 10 years after starting antiretroviral therapy. These receptors all come from a man aged 30 to 39 with HIV.

The CDR3 region has the DNA TGTGCCTGGAGTGTAGACTTCTATGGCTACACCTTC. Amino acids: CAWSVDFYGYTF. The rearrangement uses TRBV30 and TRBJ1-2; no reliable D call. Trimming pared 0 bases from V and 4 bases from J, leaving 6 bases between. Germline CDR1 reads GTSNPN; CDR2 reads SVGIG (reference sequence). The CDR3 spans 12 residues.

The rearrangement uses TRBV29-1 and TRBJ1-2; 8 bases map to TRBD1. The V gene end was trimmed by 5 bases and the J gene end by 8 bases; junction bases not matched to a gene: 16. The V gene's germline CDR1 is SQVTM and CDR2 ANQGSEA. The CDR3 runs to 15 residues. CDR3 nucleotide sequence: TGCAGCGTTCTCGAAGGGGCAGGGGGCTTCGGCGGCTACACCTTC. Protein: CSVLEGAGGFGGYTF. The full variable domain, completed using reference TRBV29-1 and TRBJ1-2, is SAVISQKPSRDICQRGTSLTIQCQVDSQVTMMFWYRQQPGQSLTLIATANQGSEATYESGFVIDKFPISRPNLTFSTLTVSNMSPEDSSIYLCSVLEGAGGFGGYTFGSGTRLTVV.

The chain carries TRBV5-1 and TRBJ2-1; D may correspond to TRBD1 or TRBD2 (7 bases each). V gave up 0 bases and J gave up 8 bases, with 21 bases separating them. The CDR3 extends over 17 amino acids. Germline loops: CDR1 SGHRS, CDR2 YFSETQ. As DNA, the CDR3 is TGCGCCAGCAGCTTGGCAGGTACTTCAGGGGGGAGGGATGAGCAGTTCTTC. Translation gives CASSLAGTSGGRDEQFF. The full variable domain, its missing parts supplied by reference TRBV5-1 and TRBJ2-1, is KAGVTQTPRYLIKTRGQQVTLSCSPISGHRSVSWYQQTPGQGLQFLFEYFSETQRNKGNFPGRFSGRQFSNSRSEMNVSTLELGDSALYLCASSLAGTSGGRDEQFFGPGTRLTVL.

The chain employs TRBV19 and TRBJ2-7; 7 nucleotides line up with TRBD1. The junction had 5 bases not matched to a gene; V was cut back by 1 base and J by 5 bases. Germline CDR1 and CDR2: LNHDA and SQIVND (reference sequence). The CDR3 sequence is 14 residues long. The chain's CDR3 is CASSIGQGIDEQYF. The CDR3 DNA sequence: TGTGCCAGTAGTATAGGACAGGGTATCGACGAGCAGTACTTC.

V usage is TRBV9 and J usage is TRBJ2-5; D not certain. The V and J ends lost 0 bases and 3 bases respectively, with 9 bases between them. CDR3 length: 14 residues. Germline CDR1 is SGDLS and CDR2 is YYNGEE. CDR3 amino acids: CASSVEGFEETQYF. As DNA, the CDR3 is TGTGCCAGCAGCGTAGAGGGTTTTGAAGAGACCCAGTACTTC.

This chain connects TRBV15 to TRBJ2-3, with 11 bases that match TRBD2. Germline V gives CDR1 LNHNV, CDR2 YYDKDF (reference sequence). This CDR3 spans 16 amino acids. Losses at the gene ends were 9 bases for V and 0 bases for J; bases not matched to a gene: 8. The CDR3 bases are TGTGCCACGCGTAGCGGGGGGGCCTTAAGCACAGATACGCAGTATTTT. It translates to CATRSGGALSTDTQYF.

This chain uses TRBV7-6 with TRBJ1-1, with a tentative D call TRBD1 (5 bases). The germline V and J ends were trimmed by 1 base and 0 bases, with 9 bases remaining between them. This CDR3 is built from 15 residues. Germline CDR1 and CDR2: SGHVS and FNYEAQ. The CDR3 reads CASSLETAVNTEAFF. In nucleotides, the CDR3 is TGTGCCAGCAGCTTAGAGACAGCCGTGAACACTGAAGCTTTCTTT.

J is TRBJ1-4 and V is TRBV19, with D possibly being TRBD1 (6 bases). V dropped 2 bases and J dropped 7 bases, with 17 bases sitting between them. Germline CDR1 and CDR2: LNHDA and SQIVND (reference sequence). The CDR3 is made up of 16 amino acids. Here the CDR3 DNA reads TGTGCCAGTAGTATACCGGCCCCCGGGGGCGGTGAAAAACTGTTTTTT. Its translation is CASSIPAPGGGEKLFF.

The J gene is TRBJ2-7, the V gene TRBV11-2; no reliable D call. Germline values: CDR1 SGHAT, CDR2 FQNNGV. The V gene lost 2 bases and the J gene lost 6 bases, with 11 bases spanning the gap. The CDR3 extends over 13 amino acids. The CDR3 nucleotides read TGTGCCAGCAGCTTACAGACCTGGGGCGAGCAGTACTTC. This codes for CASSLQTWGEQYF.

This chain uses TRBV7-9 with TRBJ1-2; no firm D call. Germline V CDR1 and CDR2: SEHNR, FQNEAQ (reference sequence). Trimming shortened V by 2 bases and J by 4 bases, and 8 bases separated the two germline ends. CDR3 length equals 13 residues. The DNA of the CDR3 is TGTGCCAGCAGCTTATCCCCGGGCTATGGCTACACCTTC. Protein sequence: CASSLSPGYGYTF.

This chain connects TRBV28 to TRBJ1-2; D is possibly TRBD1 (5 bases). V was pared by 8 bases and J by 5 bases, with 21 bases between. The CDR3 covers 15 residues. Germline loops: CDR1 MDHEN, CDR2 SYDVKM. DNA for the CDR3: TGTGCCAGCCAACTCGAGCGGGGGTCTGGATATGGCTACACCTTC. Protein product: CASQLERGSGYGYTF.

In this sample, this clone turned up once. The rearrangement links TRBV9 to TRBJ2-5, with D uncertain. The germline CDR1 and CDR2 sequences are SGDLS and YYNGEE. This CDR3 region has 13 residues. With 2 bases removed from V and 1 base from J, the gap between germline ends came to 6 bases. The chain's CDR3 is CASSVETQETQYF. In DNA form, the CDR3 reads TGTGCCAGCAGCGTGGAGACCCAAGAGACCCAGTACTTC.

The chain recombines TRBV5-8 with TRBJ2-7, with D hard to call. V was trimmed by 2 bases and J by 7 bases, leaving 7 bases between them. The CDR3 length is 11 residues. Germline-derived CDR1 and CDR2 are SGHTS and YDEGEE. The CDR3 DNA follows: TGTGCCAGCAGCTTTGGCACTGAGCAGTACGTC. Protein sequence: CASSFGTEQYV.

V is TRBV7-9 and J is TRBJ2-7; unclear D gene. This CDR3 is built from 13 residues. Germline assignment: CDR1 SEHNR and CDR2 FQNEAQ (reference sequence). V lost 5 bases to trimming and J lost 5 bases, with 13 bases between them. The CDR3 nucleotides read TGTGCCAGCAGCCCCGAATGGGCCCACGAGCAGTACTTC. It yields the protein CASSPEWAHEQYF.

The V and J genes are TRBV6-8 and TRBJ2-7; no clear D. Germline CDR1 is MNHGY and CDR2 is SAAAGT. The germline V and J ends were trimmed by 0 bases and 7 bases, with 4 bases remaining between them. The CDR3 is made up of 11 amino acids. The CDR3 coding sequence is TGTGCCAGCAGTTACTCAGGGGAGCAGTACTTC. Its protein is CASSYSGEQYF.

As regards this clone: Additional DNA sequences in this sample encode the identical CDR3. V gene TRBV7-9 combines with J gene TRBJ1-2; a possible D gene is TRBD1 (5 bases). Trimming removed 4 bases at V and 4 bases at J, with 10 bases between. The CDR3 runs to 13 residues. The V gene's germline CDR1 is SEHNR and CDR2 FQNEAQ (reference sequence). The CDR3 here is CASSSGTVYGYTF. The CDR3 DNA sequence: TGTGCCAGCAGCTCAGGGACGGTCTATGGCTACACCTTC.

V is TRBV5-1 and J is TRBJ2-7, with unresolved D. Per the germline V gene, CDR1 is SGHRS and CDR2 is YFSETQ. The ends were cut back, 4 bases at V and 1 base at J, with 15 bases in the middle. The CDR3 is 15 amino acids. The CDR3 is CASSDPTGSSYEQYF. In DNA, the CDR3 is TGCGCCAGCAGCGATCCGACTGGCAGTTCCTACGAGCAGTACTTC.

The gene calls are TRBV2 and TRBJ1-5; D call uncertain. Per the germline V gene, CDR1 is SNHLY and CDR2 is FYNNEI. V was shortened by 6 bases and J by 2 bases, with 11 bases between the two germline ends. The CDR3 runs 14 residues. This chain's CDR3 is CASRLPFGNQPQHF. The CDR3 nucleotides are TGTGCCAGCAGACTCCCCTTCGGCAATCAGCCCCAGCATTTT.

This chain connects TRBV27 to TRBJ1-2; TRBD1 matches 7 bases. Germline CDR1 reads MNHEY; CDR2 reads SMNVEV (reference sequence). CDR3 length equals 15 residues. V lost 5 bases and J lost 8; bases outside the gene matches: 14. The CDR3 reads CASSPGDRFRQGYTF. DNA of the CDR3: TGTGCCAGCAGTCCGGGGGACAGATTTCGGCAGGGCTACACCTTC.

The rearrangement links TRBV7-6 to TRBJ2-3; D could derive from TRBD1 or TRBD2 (6 bases each). CDR1 SGHVS and CDR2 FNYEAQ come from the germline V gene. The CDR3 has 16 amino acids. V gave up 1 base and J gave up 2 bases, with 13 bases separating them. The CDR3 bases are TGTGCCAGCAGCTTAGGGGGGGCAGGGCCCACAGATACGCAGTATTTT. It encodes CASSLGGAGPTDTQYF.

The chain recombines TRBV12-2 with TRBJ1-1. TRBV12-2 is shown as a pseudogene. The CDR3 covers 22 residues. The CDR3 bases are TGTGCAAGTCGCTTAGAACACAATGGGGGAGGGGAAGAGGGATATAAGAACACTGAAGCTTTCTTT. Translation: CASRLEHNGGGEEGYKNTEAFF.

The chain has TRBV27 and TRBJ1-4; a possible D gene is TRBD1 (5 bases). The germline V and J ends were trimmed by 4 bases and 0 bases, with 9 bases remaining between them. This CDR3 has 15 residues. In germline, CDR1 is MNHEY, CDR2 SMNVEV (reference sequence). The CDR3 nucleotides are TGTGCCAGCAGTTCCCAGGGAGCAACTAATGAAAAACTGTTTTTT. The encoded protein is CASSSQGATNEKLFF.

The chain is built from TRBV5-6 and TRBJ1-2, with D unresolved. V lost 0 bases and J lost 2, with 14 bases in between. This CDR3 has 16 amino acids. The germline V gene has CDR1 SGHDT and CDR2 YYEEEE. CDR3 sequence reads: CASSLELLGRNYGYTF. The DNA for the CDR3 is TGTGCCAGCAGCTTGGAACTCTTGGGCAGGAACTATGGCTACACCTTC.

The chain uses TRBV19 and TRBJ2-1; 8 bases align to TRBD2. The CDR3 has 15 residues. CDR1 is LNHDA, CDR2 SQIVND, per germline (reference sequence). The V segment lost 6 bases and the J segment 6 bases; nucleotides outside the gene matches: 10. CDR3 amino acids: CASRVSAGGRNEQFF. The CDR3 nucleotides are TGTGCCAGTAGAGTGTCCGCGGGGGGCCGCAATGAGCAGTTCTTC.

This clone is a singleton in its sample. The CDR3 sequence is CASSLAGTSASPLHF. The DNA for the CDR3 is TGTGCCAGCAGCTTAGCCGGGACATCGGCTTCACCCCTCCACTTT. The rearrangement joins TRBV7-2 to TRBJ1-6; D is possibly TRBD1 (6 bases). The CDR3 runs 15 residues. The V and J ends lost 0 bases and 9 bases respectively, with 12 bases between them. Germline V gene sequence: CDR1 SGHTA, CDR2 FQGNSA.

This clone appeared once. The V gene is TRBV6-1, the J gene TRBJ1-5; no reliable D call. The CDR3 totals 13 residues. Germline V lookup: CDR1 MNHNS, CDR2 SASEGT. V was trimmed by 5 bases and J by 3 bases, leaving 8 bases between them. CDR3: CASSLELNQPQHF. CDR3 bases: TGTGCCAGCAGTTTGGAGCTCAATCAGCCCCAGCATTTT.

The chain uses TRBV5-8 and TRBJ2-2; D is unclear. Germline V gives CDR1 SGHTS, CDR2 YDEGEE. The V and J ends lost 1 base and 1 base respectively, with 8 bases between them. The CDR3 runs to 15 residues. As DNA, the CDR3 is TGTGCCAGCAGCTTGTTGGGAAGGAACACCGGGGAGCTGTTTTTT. Translated: CASSLLGRNTGELFF.

The chain uses TRBV6-5 and TRBJ1-2, with D tentatively TRBD1 (5 bases). Deletions cut 2 bases from V and 2 bases from J, with 15 bases between. Germline V gene data show CDR1 as MNHEY and CDR2 as SVGAGI. The CDR3 consists of 16 residues. The CDR3 nucleotides are TGTGCCAGCAGTTACGGGGCGGGCGGGGCAAACTATGGCTACACCTTC. It yields the protein CASSYGAGGANYGYTF.

The chain carries TRBV6-4 and TRBJ1-1; no clear D gene. CDR3 length: 12 amino acids. Per germline, CDR1 MRHNA and CDR2 SNTAGT. The V end was cut by 2 bases, the J end by 1 base, with 2 bases between. Here the CDR3 reads CASSDRNTEAFF. The CDR3 nucleotides read TGTGCCAGCAGTGACAGGAACACTGAAGCTTTCTTT.

The rearrangement links TRBV4-2 to TRBJ1-5; TRBD1 is a possible D gene (5 bases). From germline, CDR1 is LGHNA and CDR2 YNFKEQ. Trimming pared 4 bases from V and 3 bases from J, leaving 10 bases between. CDR3 length: 14 residues. CDR3 nucleotide sequence: TGTGCCAGCAGCCCCCGGGGGACCAATCAGCCCCAGCATTTT. Its translation: CASSPRGTNQPQHF.